The rows below give T cell receptor beta chains drawn from one sample of a study of blood T cell repertoires in COVID-19. Sequencing was performed with immunoSEQ multiplex PCR; in TCRdb, only in-frame clones are kept and a portion is missing. The data contain approximately 100,000 clones, approximately 80% of them seen just once; the ten biggest clones take up around 6.7%. What was sequenced was peripheral blood. The source of these receptors is a woman aged 50 to 65 with acute or convalescent COVID-19. CDR3s include the opening cysteine and the closing phenylalanine or tryptophan. Each record gives: V gene, J gene, clone size, D gene, CDR3 protein, CDR3 DNA. D genes are given only for firm matches. Expanded clones get a size class; other rows say once, few or many, or leave the size out.

v_gene: TRBV9
j_gene: TRBJ2-2
abundance: .
d_gene: .
CDR3aa: CASSTSGNTGELFF
CDR3nt: TGTGCCAGCAGCACATCGGGGAACACCGGGGAGCTGTTTTTT

v_gene: TRBV9
j_gene: TRBJ1-3
abundance: .
d_gene: .
CDR3aa: CASSVGYSGNTIYF
CDR3nt: TGTGCCAGCAGCGTAGGCTACTCTGGAAACACCATATATTTT

v_gene: TRBV11-2
j_gene: TRBJ2-4
abundance: .
d_gene: TRBD2
CDR3aa: CASSHSGIAKNIQYF
CDR3nt: TGTGCCAGCAGCCACAGCGGGATAGCCAAAAACATTCAGTACTTC

v_gene: TRBV7-9
j_gene: TRBJ1-2
abundance: .
d_gene: .
CDR3aa: CASSLGQSDGYTF
CDR3nt: TGTGCCAGCAGCTTAGGACAGTCCGATGGCTACACCTTC

v_gene: TRBV7-2
j_gene: TRBJ2-3
abundance: once
d_gene: TRBD2
CDR3aa: CASSSSGGANTQYF
CDR3nt: TGTGCCAGCAGCTCTAGCGGGGGGGCGAATACGCAGTATTTT

v_gene: TRBV12-3/TRBV12-4
j_gene: TRBJ1-4
abundance: .
d_gene: TRBD1
CDR3aa: CASSLTGMEKLFF
CDR3nt: TGTGCCAGCAGTCTGACAGGGATGGAAAAACTGTTTTTT

v_gene: TRBV9
j_gene: TRBJ2-7
abundance: .
d_gene: TRBD1
CDR3aa: CASSVATGTGGQIYEQYF
CDR3nt: TGTGCCAGCAGCGTAGCTACAGGGACAGGGGGCCAAATATACGAGCAGTACTTC

v_gene: TRBV5-1
j_gene: TRBJ1-1
abundance: .
d_gene: .
CDR3aa: CASSLFQGGDGTEAFF
CDR3nt: TGCGCCAGCAGCTTGTTCCAGGGTGGGGATGGCACTGAAGCTTTCTTT

v_gene: TRBV7-8
j_gene: TRBJ1-2
abundance: .
d_gene: .
CDR3aa: CASSLDSIHGYTF
CDR3nt: TGTGCCAGCAGCTTAGACAGCATTCATGGCTACACCTTC

v_gene: TRBV3-1/TRBV3-2
j_gene: TRBJ1-1
abundance: few
d_gene: .
CDR3aa: CASSAERIVTEAFF
CDR3nt: TGTGCCAGCAGCGCCGAGAGGATAGTTACTGAAGCTTTCTTT

v_gene: TRBV3-1/TRBV3-2
j_gene: TRBJ1-1
abundance: .
d_gene: TRBD1
CDR3aa: CASSPHRGADTEAFF
CDR3nt: TGTGCCAGCAGCCCCCACAGGGGGGCGGACACTGAAGCTTTCTTT

v_gene: TRBV7-2
j_gene: TRBJ1-1
abundance: .
d_gene: .
CDR3aa: CASSSGPNTEAFF
CDR3nt: TGTGCCAGCAGCTCAGGGCCGAACACTGAAGCTTTCTTT

v_gene: TRBV5-1
j_gene: TRBJ1-1
abundance: .
d_gene: TRBD1
CDR3aa: CASSLGQPSTEAFF
CDR3nt: TGCGCCAGCAGCCTGGGACAGCCGAGCACTGAAGCTTTCTTT

v_gene: TRBV25-1
j_gene: TRBJ1-2
abundance: .
d_gene: TRBD1
CDR3aa: CASSFRGRDGYTF
CDR3nt: TGTGCCAGCAGTTTTAGGGGGCGGGATGGCTACACCTTC

v_gene: TRBV7-9
j_gene: TRBJ1-2
abundance: .
d_gene: TRBD1
CDR3aa: CASSSSDRGQGYGYTF
CDR3nt: TGTGCCAGCAGCTCTAGCGACAGGGGGCAGGGCTATGGCTACACCTTC

v_gene: TRBV30
j_gene: TRBJ2-2
abundance: .
d_gene: TRBD2
CDR3aa: CAWTRDSGGARTGELFF
CDR3nt: TGTGCCTGGACCCGGGATAGCGGGGGGGCCCGGACCGGGGAGCTGTTTTTT

v_gene: TRBV5-1
j_gene: TRBJ2-5
abundance: .
d_gene: .
CDR3aa: CASSLSGGTQETQYF
CDR3nt: TGCGCCAGCAGCTTATCAGGGGGGACCCAAGAGACCCAGTACTTC

v_gene: TRBV7-2
j_gene: TRBJ2-7
abundance: .
d_gene: TRBD2
CDR3aa: CASSFGLAGSYEQYF
CDR3nt: TGTGCCAGCAGCTTTGGACTAGCGGGGTCTTACGAGCAGTACTTC

v_gene: TRBV9
j_gene: TRBJ1-2
abundance: .
d_gene: .
CDR3aa: CASSVLPGRRGNYGYTF
CDR3nt: TGTGCCAGCAGCGTTCTTCCGGGAAGGCGCGGTAACTATGGCTACACCTTC

v_gene: TRBV28
j_gene: TRBJ1-1
abundance: .
d_gene: .
CDR3aa: CASSRRGGWNTEAFF
CDR3nt: TGTGCCAGCAGCCGTAGGGGGGGGTGGAACACTGAAGCTTTCTTT

v_gene: TRBV10-3
j_gene: TRBJ1-5
abundance: .
d_gene: .
CDR3aa: CAISSDSMDQPQHF
CDR3nt: TGTGCCATCAGCTCGGACAGTATGGATCAGCCCCAGCATTTT

v_gene: TRBV3-1/TRBV3-2
j_gene: TRBJ1-6
abundance: .
d_gene: TRBD1
CDR3aa: CASSQLGTGRNSPLHF
CDR3nt: TGTGCCAGCAGCCAATTAGGGACAGGGCGTAATTCACCCCTCCACTTT

v_gene: TRBV6-5
j_gene: TRBJ2-3
abundance: .
d_gene: .
CDR3aa: CASMRRGATDTQYF
CDR3nt: TGTGCCAGCATGAGACGGGGAGCCACAGATACGCAGTATTTT

v_gene: TRBV15
j_gene: TRBJ2-3
abundance: .
d_gene: .
CDR3aa: CATSLNEGDTQYF
CDR3nt: TGTGCCACCAGCCTAAATGAGGGAGATACGCAGTATTTT

v_gene: TRBV10-3
j_gene: TRBJ1-5
abundance: once
d_gene: .
CDR3aa: CAIRSDTNQPQHF
CDR3nt: TGTGCCATCAGATCGGACACCAATCAGCCCCAGCATTTT

v_gene: TRBV6-5
j_gene: TRBJ1-1
abundance: .
d_gene: .
CDR3aa: CASSYSNLQGEAFF
CDR3nt: TGTGCCAGCAGTTACTCGAATTTACAGGGTGAAGCTTTCTTT

v_gene: TRBV7-3
j_gene: TRBJ2-5
abundance: .
d_gene: .
CDR3aa: CASSSLKEGTQYF
CDR3nt: TGTGCCAGCAGCTCGCTGAAGGAGGGGACCCAGTACTTC

v_gene: TRBV27
j_gene: TRBJ1-2
abundance: .
d_gene: .
CDR3aa: CASSLHGGVGSKGYTF
CDR3nt: TGTGCCAGCAGTCTCCATGGAGGGGTAGGGTCGAAGGGCTACACCTTC

v_gene: TRBV18
j_gene: TRBJ2-2
abundance: .
d_gene: .
CDR3aa: CASSPKTGELFF
CDR3nt: TGTGCCAGCTCACCTAAAACCGGGGAGCTGTTTTTT

v_gene: TRBV12-5
j_gene: TRBJ1-1
abundance: .
d_gene: TRBD1
CDR3aa: CASGSRQGARPNTEAFF
CDR3nt: TGTGCTAGTGGTTCTCGACAGGGGGCCCGGCCGAACACTGAAGCTTTCTTT

v_gene: TRBV19
j_gene: TRBJ2-1
abundance: .
d_gene: .
CDR3aa: CASSIDRPLAGIYNEQFF
CDR3nt: TGTGCCAGTAGTATAGACCGCCCCCTGGCAGGGATCTACAATGAGCAGTTCTTC

v_gene: TRBV6-6
j_gene: TRBJ1-1
abundance: .
d_gene: .
CDR3aa: CASSLPSHTEAFF
CDR3nt: TGTGCCAGCAGTTTACCGAGTCACACTGAAGCTTTCTTT

v_gene: TRBV29-1
j_gene: TRBJ2-1
abundance: .
d_gene: .
CDR3aa: CSVGDRGINEQFF
CDR3nt: TGCAGCGTGGGGGACCGGGGGATCAATGAGCAGTTCTTC

v_gene: TRBV5-4
j_gene: TRBJ1-1
abundance: .
d_gene: TRBD1
CDR3aa: CASTPGQGMGNTEAFF
CDR3nt: TGTGCCAGCACCCCTGGACAGGGAATGGGAAACACTGAAGCTTTCTTT

v_gene: TRBV6-5
j_gene: TRBJ2-1
abundance: .
d_gene: TRBD1
CDR3aa: CASSSRTGGSNEQFF
CDR3nt: TGTGCCAGCAGCTCACGGACAGGGGGGAGTAATGAGCAGTTCTTC

v_gene: TRBV7-6
j_gene: TRBJ2-3
abundance: .
d_gene: TRBD1
CDR3aa: CASSSGQGWSTDTQYF
CDR3nt: TGTGCCAGCAGCTCCGGACAGGGCTGGTCCACAGATACGCAGTATTTT

v_gene: TRBV5-1
j_gene: TRBJ1-1
abundance: .
d_gene: TRBD1
CDR3aa: CASSLRGGGGSEAFF
CDR3nt: TGCGCCAGCAGCTTGCGTGGAGGGGGCGGTTCTGAAGCTTTCTTT

v_gene: TRBV7-8
j_gene: TRBJ2-3
abundance: .
d_gene: .
CDR3aa: CASSLATTWDTQYF
CDR3nt: TGTGCCAGCAGCTTAGCAACTACATGGGATACGCAGTATTTT

v_gene: TRBV6-2/TRBV6-3
j_gene: TRBJ2-1
abundance: .
d_gene: .
CDR3aa: CASSSPSRPSYNEQFF
CDR3nt: TGTGCCAGCAGTTCCCCTTCCAGGCCTTCCTACAATGAGCAGTTCTTC

v_gene: TRBV2
j_gene: TRBJ1-5
abundance: once
d_gene: .
CDR3aa: CASRFRDTNQPQHF
CDR3nt: TGTGCCAGTCGCTTTCGGGACACGAATCAGCCCCAGCATTTT

v_gene: TRBV3-1/TRBV3-2
j_gene: TRBJ1-1
abundance: .
d_gene: .
CDR3aa: CASSRRGANTEAFF
CDR3nt: TGTGCCAGCAGCCGCAGGGGCGCGAACACTGAAGCTTTCTTT

v_gene: TRBV30
j_gene: TRBJ2-1
abundance: .
d_gene: TRBD2
CDR3aa: CASETSGGNEQFF
CDR3nt: TGTGCCTCGGAGACTAGCGGGGGGAATGAGCAGTTCTTC